One T cell receptor (beta chain) is described in this entry. In this sample, this clone turned up a few times. Its antigen remains unidentified. Base qualities are missing; no much larger clone stands one base away. The data derive from a study of Tregs in tolerant kidney transplant recipients (dated by TCRdb to between 2017 and 2020). About the full investigation: Before combined kidney and bone marrow transplantation, this study identified donor-specific regulatory T cells using TCRbeta sequencing and then followed those same cells after transplant. TCRbeta repertoire sequencing was used in a few healthy controls to compare several ways of expanding Tregs specific for an allogeneic donor.

The study at large found these results: Biological reproducibility was not directly assessed, although technical replication error appeared to be minimal. Expanding Tregs with activated donor B cells appeared to identify the most biologically relevant and donor-specific TCRbeta repertoire. The study was constrained by small patient numbers, and validation of the findings is required in larger populations and under other immunosuppression protocols.

Thawed PBMCs were FACS-sorted into unstimulated Tregs (CD4+CD25+CD127-), CD4+ non-Tregs (CD4+CD25-), CD4 cells and CD8 cells. Healthy control blood came either as purchased buffy coats or from healthy volunteers. Healthy control blood was processed to PBMCs by Ficoll density gradient and cryopreserved, and patient PBMCs were collected before and after transplant. CDR1 is given as MNHEY and CDR2 as SMNVEV, both from the germline V gene (reference sequence). The CDR3 numbers 15 residues from cysteine through phenylalanine. Only CDR3 DNA remains: 45 bases, in frame from the first base. Relative to germline, V is missing 5 bases and J is missing 1 base, with 6 bases of the junction outside any gene match. Genomic DNA was extracted from sorted cells with the QIAGEN DNeasy Blood and Tissue Kit for TCRbeta CDR3 sequencing. High-throughput TCRbeta CDR3 sequencing, including PCR amplification with bias correction and internal controls, was performed commercially through immunoSEQ. As for how the authors treated the data: Unique productive TCRbeta sequences were defined by CDR3 nucleotide sequence where primers matched, otherwise by CDR3 amino acid sequence with Vbeta and Jbeta genes. Sorting error was corrected by removing sequences shared between sorted populations at a frequency ratio of 2:1 or less, and the remaining shared sequences were assigned to the higher population. A sequence counted as donor-reactive if, in CFSE-low cells, the sequence had a frequency of at least 0.01% and was expanded at least 5-fold compared with unstimulated cells. Jensen-Shannon divergence, calculated on the top 100 TCRbeta sequences ranked by frequency, was used to quantify repertoire divergence. When a sample had multiple sequencing runs, each run was corrected for sorting error separately and the runs were then pooled. TCRdb obtained this table from immuneACCESS and retained in-frame rearrangements with V and J assigned. These tables miss some clones; where compared with another copy, unresolved V genes account for less than half of the shortfall, and the remainder is unexplained. V, J and clone size reflect that table, while D and trimming were determined from the DNA. Present in this sample are around 230,000 clones, 80% to 85% of which were seen just once. Of the sample, around 0.68% falls within the top ten clones.

This chain is built from TRBV27 and TRBJ1-2; 8 of the junction bases match TRBD1. This TCR derives from a human donor in good health. Input material: CD4+ T cells from blood. The sequenced DNA: TGTGCCAGCAGTCCTCGGACAGGGCATAACTATGGCTACACCTTC. It translates to CASSPRTGHNYGYTF.